This T cell receptor beta chain was observed in a study of blood T cell repertoires in COVID-19. The protocol was immunoSEQ multiplex PCR, while the TCRdb copy is restricted to in-frame clones and leaves out a portion. The table lists under 300,000 clones, roughly four fifths of them singletons, with approximately 3.6% in the top ten. Sequencing used PBMCs or T cells enriched from blood (not recorded which). This receptor was taken from a man aged 45-65 years who had recovered from COVID-19.

CDR3 nucleotides: TGTGCCAGCACCGCAGGGTCCTCTTATGGCTACACCTTC. As protein: CASTAGSSYGYTF. The chain employs TRBV7-8 and TRBJ1-2; D is possibly TRBD1 (5 bases). The ends were cut back, 7 bases at V and 5 bases at J, with 14 bases in the middle. Germline V gene sequence: CDR1 SGHVS, CDR2 FQNEAQ. The CDR3 runs to 13 residues. The full variable domain, rest sourced from reference TRBV7-8 and TRBJ1-2, is GAGVSQSPRYKVAKRGQDVALRCDPISGHVSLFWYQQALGQGPEFLTYFQNEAQLDKSGLPSDRFFAERPEGSVSTLKIQRTQQEDSAVYLCASTAGSSYGYTFGSGTRLTVV.